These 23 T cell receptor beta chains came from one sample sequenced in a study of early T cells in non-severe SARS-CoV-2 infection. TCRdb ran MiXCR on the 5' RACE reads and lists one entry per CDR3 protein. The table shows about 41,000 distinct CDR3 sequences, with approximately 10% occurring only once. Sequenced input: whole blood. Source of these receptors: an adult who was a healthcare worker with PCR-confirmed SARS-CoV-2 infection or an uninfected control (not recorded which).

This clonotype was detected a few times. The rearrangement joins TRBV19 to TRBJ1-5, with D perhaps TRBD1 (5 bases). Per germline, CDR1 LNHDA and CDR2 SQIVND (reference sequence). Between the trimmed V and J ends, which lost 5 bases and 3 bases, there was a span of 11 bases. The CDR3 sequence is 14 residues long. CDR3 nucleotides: TGTGCCAGTAGTCCGACGGGGGACAATCAGCCCCAGCATTTT. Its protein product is CASSPTGDNQPQHF.

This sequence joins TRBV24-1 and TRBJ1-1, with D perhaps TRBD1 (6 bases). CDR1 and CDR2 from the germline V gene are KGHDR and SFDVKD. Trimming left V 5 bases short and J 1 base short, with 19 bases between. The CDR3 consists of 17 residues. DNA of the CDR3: TGTGCCACCAGTGCCCTTGGGGGGCCGAAGGGGAACACTGAAGCTTTCTTT. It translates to CATSALGGPKGNTEAFF.

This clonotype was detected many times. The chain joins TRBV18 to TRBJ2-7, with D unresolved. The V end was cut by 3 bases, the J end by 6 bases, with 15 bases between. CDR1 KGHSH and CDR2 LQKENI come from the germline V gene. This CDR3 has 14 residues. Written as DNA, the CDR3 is TGTGCCAGCTCACCGAGAGTCGACGGTTCCGAGCAGTACTTC. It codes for CASSPRVDGSEQYF.

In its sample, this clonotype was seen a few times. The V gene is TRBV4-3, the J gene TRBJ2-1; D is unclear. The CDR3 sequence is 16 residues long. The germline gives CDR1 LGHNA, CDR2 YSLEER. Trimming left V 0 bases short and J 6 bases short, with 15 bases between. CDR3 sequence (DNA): TGCGCCAGCAGCCAAGAATCGGGCCGGGCGGCCAATGAGCAGTTCTTC. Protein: CASSQESGRAANEQFF.

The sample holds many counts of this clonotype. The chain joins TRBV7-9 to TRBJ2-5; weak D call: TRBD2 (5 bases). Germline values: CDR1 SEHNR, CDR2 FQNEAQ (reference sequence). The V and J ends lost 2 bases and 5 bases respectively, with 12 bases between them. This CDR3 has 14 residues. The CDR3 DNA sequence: TGTGCCAGCAGCTTACTGGCTAGCAGGGAGACCCAGTACTTC. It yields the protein CASSLLASRETQYF. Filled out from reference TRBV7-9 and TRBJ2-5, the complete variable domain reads DTGVSQNPRHKITKRGQNVTFRCDPISEHNRLYWYRQTLGQGPEFLTYFQNEAQLEKSRLLSDRFSAERPKGSFSTLEIQRTEQGDSAMYLCASSLLASRETQYFGPGTRLLVL.

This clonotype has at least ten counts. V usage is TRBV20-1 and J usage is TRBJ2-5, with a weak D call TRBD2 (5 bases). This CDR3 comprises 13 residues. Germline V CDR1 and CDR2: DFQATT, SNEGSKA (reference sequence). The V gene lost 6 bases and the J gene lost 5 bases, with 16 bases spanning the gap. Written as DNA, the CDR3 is TGCAGTGCCCCCGCAATGGGCGGGGAGACCCAGTACTTC. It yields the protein CSAPAMGGETQYF.

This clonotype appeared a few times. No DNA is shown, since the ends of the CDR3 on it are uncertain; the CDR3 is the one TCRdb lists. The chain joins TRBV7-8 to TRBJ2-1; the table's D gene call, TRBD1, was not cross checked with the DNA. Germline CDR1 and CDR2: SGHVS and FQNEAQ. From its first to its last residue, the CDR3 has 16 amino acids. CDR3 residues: CASSLGAFGAGTLSLF.

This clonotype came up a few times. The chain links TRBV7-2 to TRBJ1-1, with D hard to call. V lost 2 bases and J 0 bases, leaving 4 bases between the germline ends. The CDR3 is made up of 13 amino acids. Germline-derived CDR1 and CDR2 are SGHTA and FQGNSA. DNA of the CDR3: TGTGCCAGCAGCTTATACATGAACACTGAAGCTTTCTTT. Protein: CASSLYMNTEAFF.

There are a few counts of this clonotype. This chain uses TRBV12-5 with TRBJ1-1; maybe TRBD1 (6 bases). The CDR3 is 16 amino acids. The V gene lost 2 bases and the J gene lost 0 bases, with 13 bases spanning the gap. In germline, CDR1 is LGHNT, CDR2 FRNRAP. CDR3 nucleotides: TGTGCTAGTGGTTTGTTAACGGGGGCCCTGAACACTGAAGCTTTCTTT. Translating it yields CASGLLTGALNTEAFF.

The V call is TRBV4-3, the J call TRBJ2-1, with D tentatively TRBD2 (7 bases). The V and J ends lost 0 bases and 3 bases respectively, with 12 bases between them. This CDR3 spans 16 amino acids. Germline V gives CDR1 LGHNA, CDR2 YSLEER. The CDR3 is CASSQDGGGLYNEQFF. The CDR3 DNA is TGCGCCAGCAGCCAAGATGGGGGGGGCCTCTACAATGAGCAGTTCTTC.

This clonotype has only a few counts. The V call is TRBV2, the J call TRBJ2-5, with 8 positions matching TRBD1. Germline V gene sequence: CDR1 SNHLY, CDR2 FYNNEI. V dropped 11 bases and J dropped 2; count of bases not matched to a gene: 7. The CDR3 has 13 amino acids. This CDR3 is CAGRGTGQETQYF. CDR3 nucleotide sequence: TGTGCCGGTAGAGGGACAGGTCAAGAGACCCAGTACTTC.

CDR3 amino acids: CASSSPERTETQYF. The CDR3 DNA reads TGTGCCAGCAGCTCCCCCGAACGGACCGAGACCCAGTACTTC. The chain uses TRBV7-2 and TRBJ2-5; the D is unclear. Trimming removed 4 bases from V and 5 bases from J, with 14 bases in between. The CDR3 extends over 14 amino acids. Per germline, CDR1 SGHTA and CDR2 FQGNSA.

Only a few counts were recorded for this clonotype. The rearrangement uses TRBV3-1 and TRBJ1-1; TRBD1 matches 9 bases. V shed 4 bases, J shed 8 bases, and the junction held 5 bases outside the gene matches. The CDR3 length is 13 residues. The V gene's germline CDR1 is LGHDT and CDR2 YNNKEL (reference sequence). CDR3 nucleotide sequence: TGTGCCAGCAGCCTAGGGACAGGGATAGAAGCTTTCTTT. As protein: CASSLGTGIEAFF.

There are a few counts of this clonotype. The CDR3 spells CATTQSSYNSPLHF. Written as DNA, the CDR3 is TGTGCCACAACCCAGAGCTCCTATAATTCACCCCTCCACTTT. The chain uses TRBV19 and TRBJ1-6; D call uncertain. In germline, CDR1 is LNHDA, CDR2 SQIVND (reference sequence). The CDR3 is 14 residues long. Trimming removed 10 bases from V and 0 bases from J, with 10 bases in between.

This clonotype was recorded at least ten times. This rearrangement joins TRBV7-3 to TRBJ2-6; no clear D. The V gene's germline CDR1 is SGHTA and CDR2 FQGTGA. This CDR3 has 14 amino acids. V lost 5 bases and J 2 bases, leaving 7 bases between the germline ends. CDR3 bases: TGTGCCAGCAGCGTCCTGACTGGGGCCAACGTCCTGACTTTC. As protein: CASSVLTGANVLTF.

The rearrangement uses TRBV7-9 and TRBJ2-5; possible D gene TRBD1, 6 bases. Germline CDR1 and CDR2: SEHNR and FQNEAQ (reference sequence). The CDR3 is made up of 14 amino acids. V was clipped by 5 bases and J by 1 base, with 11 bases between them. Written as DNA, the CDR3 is TGTGCCAGCAGCCTGGACAGTGGCCAAGAGACCCAGTACTTC. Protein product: CASSLDSGQETQYF. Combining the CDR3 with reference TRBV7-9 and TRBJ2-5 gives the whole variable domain DTGVSQNPRHKITKRGQNVTFRCDPISEHNRLYWYRQTLGQGPEFLTYFQNEAQLEKSRLLSDRFSAERPKGSFSTLEIQRTEQGDSAMYLCASSLDSGQETQYFGPGTRLLVL.

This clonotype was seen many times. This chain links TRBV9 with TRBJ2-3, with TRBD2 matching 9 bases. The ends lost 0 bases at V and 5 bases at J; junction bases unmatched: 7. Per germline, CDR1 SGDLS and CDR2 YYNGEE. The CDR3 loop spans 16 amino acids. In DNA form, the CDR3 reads TGTGCCAGCAGCGTAGCTACAGCGGGGGGTTTAGATACGCAGTATTTT. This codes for CASSVATAGGLDTQYF. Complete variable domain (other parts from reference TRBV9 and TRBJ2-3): DSGVTQTPKHLITATGQRVTLRCSPRSGDLSVYWYQQSLDQGLQFLIQYYNGEERAKGNILERFSAQQFPDLHSELNLSSLELGDSALYFCASSVATAGGLDTQYFGPGTRLTVL.

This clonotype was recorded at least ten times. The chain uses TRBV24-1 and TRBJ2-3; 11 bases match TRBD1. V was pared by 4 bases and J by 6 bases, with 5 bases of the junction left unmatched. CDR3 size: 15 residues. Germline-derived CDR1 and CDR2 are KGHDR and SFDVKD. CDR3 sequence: CATSDPDRGRDTQYF. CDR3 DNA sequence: TGTGCCACCAGTGACCCGGACAGGGGGCGGGATACGCAGTATTTT.

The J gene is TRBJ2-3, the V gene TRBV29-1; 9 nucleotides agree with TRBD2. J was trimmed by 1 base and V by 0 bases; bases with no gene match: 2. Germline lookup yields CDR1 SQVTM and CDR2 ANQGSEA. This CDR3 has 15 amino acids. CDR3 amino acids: CSVEDERGGTDTQYF. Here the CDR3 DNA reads TGCAGCGTTGAAGATGAGCGGGGGGGCACAGATACGCAGTATTTT.

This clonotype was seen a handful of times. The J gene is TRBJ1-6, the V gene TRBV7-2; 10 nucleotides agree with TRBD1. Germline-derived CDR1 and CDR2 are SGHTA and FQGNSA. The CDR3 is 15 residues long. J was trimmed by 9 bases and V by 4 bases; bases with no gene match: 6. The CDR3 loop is CASSSGQGLGSPLHF. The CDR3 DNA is TGTGCCAGCAGCTCGGGACAGGGGCTCGGTTCACCCCTCCACTTT.

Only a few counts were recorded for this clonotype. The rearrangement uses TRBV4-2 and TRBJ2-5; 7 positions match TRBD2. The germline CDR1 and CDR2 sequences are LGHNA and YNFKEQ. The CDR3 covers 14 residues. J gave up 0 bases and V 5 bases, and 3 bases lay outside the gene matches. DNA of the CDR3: TGTGCCAGCAGCTTTGCGGGGGACCAAGAGACCCAGTACTTC. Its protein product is CASSFAGDQETQYF.

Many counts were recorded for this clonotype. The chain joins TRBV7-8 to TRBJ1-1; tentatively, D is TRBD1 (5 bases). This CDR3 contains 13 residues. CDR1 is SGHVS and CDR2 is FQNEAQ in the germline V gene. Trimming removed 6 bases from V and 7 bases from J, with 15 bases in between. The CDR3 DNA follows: TGTGCCAGCAGTTCCCCAACGGACAATGAAGCTTTCTTT. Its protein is CASSSPTDNEAFF. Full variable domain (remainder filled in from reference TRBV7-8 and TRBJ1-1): GAGVSQSPRYKVAKRGQDVALRCDPISGHVSLFWYQQALGQGPEFLTYFQNEAQLDKSGLPSDRFFAERPEGSVSTLKIQRTQQEDSAVYLCASSSPTDNEAFFGQGTRLTVV.

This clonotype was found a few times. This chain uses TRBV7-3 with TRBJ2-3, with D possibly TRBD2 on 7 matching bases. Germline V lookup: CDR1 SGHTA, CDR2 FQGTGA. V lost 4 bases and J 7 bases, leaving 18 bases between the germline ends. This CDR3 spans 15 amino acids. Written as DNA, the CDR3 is TGTGCCAGCAGCTCGCAACGGGGGGCTACCTATACGCAGTATTTT. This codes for CASSSQRGATYTQYF.